Listed below are T cell receptor beta chains from one sample, sequenced in a study of beta chain features in type 1 diabetes. Some clones are missing from TCRdb's copy, which holds only in-frame ones; the method was immunoSEQ multiplex PCR. The sample contains 300,000 to 350,000 clones, about 13% of which appear only once. The sequencing sample was made of naive CD4+ T cells from blood. These receptors originate from a woman under 30 with type 1 diabetes. Each CDR3 is given with its conserved first and last residue.

j_call: TRBJ2-7
v_call: TRBV21-1
cdr3_aa: CASSKDASAFYEQYF

j_call: TRBJ2-5
v_call: TRBV10-3
cdr3_aa: CAISELDEAQYF

j_call: TRBJ2-1
v_call: TRBV11-3
cdr3_aa: CASSLERTSGSAGNEQFF

j_call: TRBJ2-3
v_call: TRBV28
cdr3_aa: CASSELSGSDTQYF

j_call: TRBJ2-5
v_call: TRBV30
cdr3_aa: CAWSVIGVQETQYF

j_call: TRBJ1-1
v_call: TRBV25-1
cdr3_aa: CASSDQGYTEAFF

j_call: TRBJ1-1
v_call: TRBV5-4
cdr3_aa: CASSRRYGRNTEAFF

j_call: TRBJ2-7
v_call: TRBV30
cdr3_aa: CAWSVSGYEQYF

j_call: TRBJ2-3
v_call: TRBV7-2
cdr3_aa: CASSSLGLAGVSTDTQYF

j_call: TRBJ1-1
v_call: TRBV5-4
cdr3_aa: CASSRRFGTRWDTEAFF

j_call: TRBJ1-5
v_call: TRBV28
cdr3_aa: CASRSGQGFRQPQHF

j_call: TRBJ2-3
v_call: TRBV28
cdr3_aa: CASSFNRGTDTQYF

j_call: TRBJ2-1
v_call: TRBV7-2
cdr3_aa: CASSLKTGAVLQFF

j_call: TRBJ2-3
v_call: TRBV4-3
cdr3_aa: CASSQFGGPGADTQYF

j_call: TRBJ2-3
v_call: TRBV5-1
cdr3_aa: CASSIAGLTDTQYF

j_call: TRBJ2-2
v_call: TRBV9
cdr3_aa: CASSTLGNTGELFF

j_call: TRBJ2-7
v_call: TRBV7-2
cdr3_aa: CASSLEGTGTYEQYF

j_call: TRBJ2-1
v_call: TRBV28
cdr3_aa: CASKGAGGPSSYNEQFF

j_call: TRBJ1-1
v_call: TRBV6-5
cdr3_aa: CASSTADRRGSEAFF

j_call: TRBJ2-7
v_call: TRBV30
cdr3_aa: CAWSLAGAHYEQYF

j_call: TRBJ2-3
v_call: TRBV7-2
cdr3_aa: CASSGTFTDTQYF

j_call: TRBJ2-5
v_call: TRBV7-2
cdr3_aa: CASSRYLAGGETQYF

j_call: TRBJ1-4
v_call: TRBV2
cdr3_aa: CASSEGQALPVF

j_call: TRBJ2-7
v_call: TRBV30
cdr3_aa: CAWSVSQRVYEQYF

j_call: TRBJ2-1
v_call: TRBV5-1
cdr3_aa: CASSLAGGGQFF

j_call: TRBJ1-3
v_call: TRBV5-1
cdr3_aa: CASSLEGGGNTIYF

j_call: TRBJ2-3
v_call: TRBV2
cdr3_aa: CASSQQDTSADTQYF

j_call: TRBJ2-1
v_call: TRBV5-4
cdr3_aa: CASSPGLAGYNEQFF

j_call: TRBJ1-3
v_call: TRBV7-9
cdr3_aa: CASSPTVTGRGNTIYF

j_call: TRBJ2-3
v_call: TRBV19
cdr3_aa: CASSMKGRADTQYF

j_call: TRBJ1-1
v_call: TRBV15
cdr3_aa: CATSRPGQGEEAEAFF

j_call: TRBJ2-1
v_call: TRBV29-1
cdr3_aa: CSVAPRNEQFF

j_call: TRBJ2-6
v_call: TRBV18
cdr3_aa: CASSPMEGQVAGANVLTF

j_call: TRBJ2-1
v_call: TRBV29-1
cdr3_aa: CSVRHRLSYNEQFF

j_call: TRBJ1-3
v_call: TRBV9
cdr3_aa: CASSVAGGPGNTIYF

j_call: TRBJ2-3
v_call: TRBV30
cdr3_aa: CAWSGGVGDTQYF

j_call: TRBJ2-1
v_call: TRBV19
cdr3_aa: CASSISSGSSYEQFF

j_call: TRBJ2-7
v_call: TRBV5-5
cdr3_aa: CASSYTGNGYEQYF

j_call: TRBJ2-2
v_call: TRBV5-1
cdr3_aa: CASSAGTSATGELFF

j_call: TRBJ1-2
v_call: TRBV29-1
cdr3_aa: CSAGTPYGYTF

j_call: TRBJ1-1
v_call: TRBV29-1
cdr3_aa: CSVDRGGTEAFF

j_call: TRBJ1-4
v_call: TRBV18
cdr3_aa: CASSPDRIDNEKLFF

j_call: TRBJ2-1
v_call: TRBV6-6
cdr3_aa: CASSYWVGGGAGEQFF

j_call: TRBJ2-5
v_call: TRBV4-3
cdr3_aa: CASSLGGANQETQYF

j_call: TRBJ1-2
v_call: TRBV29-1
cdr3_aa: CSVGTLVGYTF

j_call: TRBJ2-2
v_call: TRBV2
cdr3_aa: CASSVGPGELFF

j_call: TRBJ1-1
v_call: TRBV7-9
cdr3_aa: CASSLGLGHRTNTEAFF

j_call: TRBJ1-1
v_call: TRBV29-1
cdr3_aa: CSVVAPRDRKVSGDTEAFF

j_call: TRBJ1-5
v_call: TRBV7-3
cdr3_aa: CASSLPRDRGEGNQPQHF